This T cell receptor (beta chain) is from a study of response to subunit inactivated influenza vaccine. On this clonotype: The antigen remains undetermined.

Study-wide results and caveats: The study's authors posited that every seasonal influenza vaccination enlists few new T cells.

MiXCR, run by TCRdb on the RT-PCR reads, gives a single entry per CDR3 protein. Of around 190,000 distinct CDR3 sequences listed, around 8.8% are singletons. The CDR3 has 13 amino acids. CDR1 is MDHEN and CDR2 is SYDVKM in the germline V gene. The V end was cut by 5 bases, the J end by 5 bases, with 12 bases between. The TCR comes from a man aged 50-60 years who received an inactivated influenza vaccine. The chain carries TRBV28 and TRBJ1-1, with D uncertain. The sample here was non-naive T cells sorted from PBMCs, taken on the day of vaccination. The CDR3 region is CASSVRGLTEAFF. CDR3 DNA: TGTGCCAGCAGTGTCCGTGGTTTGACTGAAGCTTTCTTT.